What follows are 21 T cell receptor beta chains derived from one specimen sequenced in a study of tumor-infiltrating lymphocytes in primary liver carcinoma. Both blood RNA, taken from unsorted whole blood, and germline DNA were extracted. A primer in the constant region served to generate TCR beta cDNA from about 480 ng of total RNA. Libraries for TCR beta were built through three nested multiplex PCR rounds, which together made up a slightly modified ARM-PCR procedure. For approximately 9 cycles apiece, the opening two PCR rounds ran with TRBV1-TRBV30 forward primers and a C-beta reverse primer. TCRdb ran MiXCR on the multiplex PCR reads and lists one entry per CDR3 protein. The sample comprises some 190,000 distinct CDR3 sequences, 60% of which are singletons, and 72% rests with the top ten. The sequenced sample consisted of peripheral blood. Receptors were obtained from a middle-aged man with primary liver carcinoma and hepatitis B virus infection.

As to this clonotype: One end of the junction does not line up with germline, which may come from a read error. The chain carries TRBV11-2 and TRBJ2-7; TRBD2 matches 8 bases. The CDR3 is made up of 19 amino acids. The germline V gene encodes CDR1 SGHAT and CDR2 FQNNGV. The CDR3 sequence: CACSLARGLEGANLLEQYF. The CDR3 DNA reads as TGTGCCTGCAGCTTAGCCCGGGGACTAGAGGGAGCCAATCTTCTCGAGCAGTACTTC.

A note on this clonotype: Because the CDR3's place on the DNA is in doubt, the DNA is left out and the CDR3 is given as listed by TCRdb. The chain recombines TRBV6-5 with TRBJ2-7. Germline V gene sequence: CDR1 MNHEY, CDR2 SVGAGI. Including both end residues, the CDR3 is 15 amino acids long. The CDR3 is CASSSSDSSSYEQYF.

In this sample, this clonotype turned up a few times. The rearrangement links TRBV4-2 to TRBJ2-7; weak D call: TRBD1 (5 bases). This CDR3 spans 15 amino acids. Per the germline V gene, CDR1 is LGHNA and CDR2 is YNFKEQ. V was clipped by 3 bases and J by 2 bases, with 14 bases between them. The CDR3 region has the DNA TGTGCCAGCAGCCAGAACCTTGGGGCGGCCTACGAGCAGTACTTC. Translating gives CASSQNLGAAYEQYF.

This clonotype was observed a few times. The rearrangement uses TRBV14 and TRBJ2-5; TRBD1 matches at 7 bases. The germline V gene has CDR1 SGHDN and CDR2 FVKESK. The V gene end was trimmed by 4 bases and the J gene end by 2 bases; junction bases not matched to a gene: 1. The CDR3 consists of 13 residues. The CDR3 DNA sequence: TGTGCCAGCAGCCGACAGGGTCAAGAGACCCAGTACTTC. Its translation: CASSRQGQETQYF. The variable domain in full, with the rest retrieved from reference TRBV14 and TRBJ2-5, is EAGVTQFPSHSVIEKGQTVTLRCDPISGHDNLYWYRRVMGKEIKFLLHFVKESKQDESGMPNNRFLAERTGGTYSTLKVQPAELEDSGVYFCASSRQGQETQYFGPGTRLLVL.

This chain links TRBV5-1 with TRBJ2-7; D could derive from TRBD1 or TRBD2 (5 bases each). The V gene's germline CDR1 is SGHRS and CDR2 YFSETQ. The CDR3 totals 15 residues. V shed 0 bases and J shed 0 bases, with 10 bases lying between them. CDR3 loop: CASSLDPGSSYEQYF. In DNA, the CDR3 is TGCGCCAGCAGCTTGGATCCAGGGAGCTCCTACGAGCAGTACTTC.

This clonotype came up many times. The chain joins TRBV11-2 to TRBJ2-7; TRBD2 is a possible D gene (5 bases). V gave up 0 bases and J gave up 6 bases, with 9 bases separating them. This CDR3 spans 13 amino acids. Germline CDR1 reads SGHAT; CDR2 reads FQNNGV. CDR3: CASSLEVRGEQYF. DNA of the CDR3: TGTGCCAGCAGCTTAGAAGTTCGGGGCGAGCAGTACTTC.

The CDR3 loop reads CASSHSTGAFF. CDR3 nucleotide sequence: TGCGCCAGCAGCCATAGTACTGGGGCTTTCTTT. V and J are TRBV4-1 and TRBJ1-1; D is unclear. The germline gives CDR1 MGHRA, CDR2 YSYEKL. V was trimmed by 3 bases and J by 11 bases, leaving 10 bases between them. The CDR3 runs to 11 residues.

As concerns this clonotype: One end of the junction does not line up with germline, which may come from a read error. The chain carries TRBV6-5 and TRBJ2-7; 7 bases are a match to TRBD1. The CDR3 sequence is 14 residues long. Germline assignment: CDR1 MNHEY and CDR2 SVGAGI. CDR3 region: CASSYSDRPYEQHF. CDR3 bases: TGTGCCAGCAGTTACTCGGACAGGCCCTACGAGCAGCACTTC.

Turning to this clonotype: One end of the junction fails to match germline, which may point to a read error. The chain has TRBV12-3 or TRBV12-4 and TRBJ2-5; TRBD2 matches 7 bases. The length of the CDR3 is 15 residues. DNA of the CDR3: TGTGTCAGCAGTTTGGGGGGAGGGCCCTGGGAGACCCAGTACTTC. Amino acids: CVSSLGGGPWETQYF.

J is TRBJ2-2 and V is TRBV6-6; 7 bases are shared with TRBD2. CDR1 is MNHNY, CDR2 SVGAGI, per germline (reference sequence). The ends lost 0 bases at V and 0 bases at J; junction bases unmatched: 10. The CDR3 contains 19 residues. Here the CDR3 reads CASSYSVASGHANTGELFF. The CDR3 DNA follows: TGTGCCAGCAGTTACTCTGTGGCTAGCGGACACGCGAACACCGGGGAGCTGTTTTTT.

DNA of the CDR3: TGTGCCAGCATAGAGGGAGGGAACTATGGCTACACCTTC. As protein: CASIEGGNYGYTF. The chain employs TRBV6-6 and TRBJ1-2, with D unresolved. The CDR3 runs 13 residues. Trimming took off 7 bases at V and 2 bases at J, with 11 bases between the two ends. The V gene's germline CDR1 is MNHNY and CDR2 SVGAGI (reference sequence).

This clonotype was counted at least ten times. This chain connects TRBV11-2 to TRBJ2-3; 11 bases are shared with TRBD2. V shed 0 bases, J shed 5 bases, and the junction held 7 bases outside the gene matches. CDR1 and CDR2 (germline): SGHAT, FQNNGV. The CDR3 is 17 amino acids. In nucleotides, the CDR3 is TGTGCCAGCAGCTTAGAGTCTAGCGGGAGGATCGGAGATACGCAGTATTTT. Translation: CASSLESSGRIGDTQYF. The full variable domain, rest sourced from reference TRBV11-2 and TRBJ2-3, is EAGVAQSPRYKIIEKRQSVAFWCNPISGHATLYWYQQILGQGPKLLIQFQNNGVVDDSQLPKDRFSAERLKGVDSTLKIQPAKLEDSAVYLCASSLESSGRIGDTQYFGPGTRLTVL.

The chain is built from TRBV6-1 and TRBJ1-6; D remains unclear. V was trimmed by 1 base and J by 9 bases, leaving 10 bases between them. This CDR3 comprises 14 residues. The germline V gene encodes CDR1 MNHNS and CDR2 SASEGT. The CDR3 loop is CASSEGGGGSPLHF. DNA for the CDR3: TGTGCCAGCAGTGAAGGTGGCGGAGGTTCACCCCTCCACTTT.

A single count supports this clonotype. The chain joins TRBV4-1 to TRBJ2-3; perhaps TRBD1 as D (7 bases). Looked up from germline, CDR1 is MGHRA and CDR2 is YSYEKL. Trimming pared 3 bases from V and 4 bases from J, leaving 14 bases between. This CDR3 region has 15 residues. The CDR3 nucleotides read TGCGCCAGCAGCCATTCAGGGGGGCAATCAGATACGCAGTATTTT. Protein sequence: CASSHSGGQSDTQYF.

This clonotype was picked up one time. This chain uses TRBV10-3 with TRBJ2-3, with D possibly TRBD2 on 6 matching bases. Germline CDR1 and CDR2: ENHRY and SYGVKD. V gave up 3 bases and J gave up 3 bases, with 13 bases separating them. The CDR3 is 15 residues long. CDR3 DNA sequence: TGTGCCATCAGTGATGGGGGGAACGGGACAGATACGCAGTATTTT. This translates into CAISDGGNGTDTQYF.

The V call is TRBV5-1, the J call TRBJ2-1; D ambiguous. V was shortened by 4 bases and J by 10 bases, with 9 bases between the two germline ends. This CDR3 is 11 amino acids long. Germline CDR1 SGHRS, CDR2 YFSETQ. CDR3 DNA: TGCGCCAGCAGCGGTCAGTGGGAGCAGTTCTTC. Its translation: CASSGQWEQFF.

This chain links TRBV28 with TRBJ2-5; 7 bases are a match to TRBD2. The V and J ends lost 4 bases and 1 base, in that order; junction bases with no gene match: 12. This CDR3 is built from 17 residues. Germline CDR1 is MDHEN and CDR2 is SYDVKM. CDR3 sequence reads: CASSSISSGGSQETQYF. The CDR3 DNA reads as TGTGCCAGCAGTTCCATTTCTAGCGGAGGCTCCCAAGAGACCCAGTACTTC.

This chain joins TRBV6-5 and TRBJ2-7, with D possibly TRBD1 on 6 matching bases. V dropped 6 bases and J dropped 2 bases, with 11 bases sitting between them. Germline-derived CDR1 and CDR2 are MNHEY and SVGAGI. The CDR3 totals 13 residues. This CDR3 is CASSRDIAYEQYF. CDR3 nucleotide sequence: TGTGCCAGCAGCCGGGACATAGCCTACGAGCAGTACTTC.

The V and J genes are TRBV12-3 or TRBV12-4 and TRBJ2-3, with D tentatively TRBD1 (6 bases). This CDR3 is built from 17 residues. Trimming removed 5 bases at V and 1 base at J, with 19 bases between. CDR3 protein: CASSTRAQGVGTDTQYF. In nucleotides, the CDR3 is TGTGCCAGCAGTACCCGGGCACAGGGTGTTGGCACAGATACGCAGTATTTT.

The V gene is TRBV9, the J gene TRBJ2-7, with D uncertain. The CDR3 sequence is 14 residues long. V lost 4 bases and J 2 bases, leaving 13 bases between the germline ends. Looked up from germline, CDR1 is SGDLS and CDR2 is YYNGEE. CDR3 DNA sequence: TGTGCCAGCAGCTCCCTGCCCACTACCTACGAGCAGTACTTC. Residues: CASSSLPTTYEQYF.

This chain's CDR3 is CSVGFLLTTDTQYF. CDR3 nucleotide sequence: TGCAGCGTTGGGTTTTTGTTGACTACAGATACGCAGTATTTT. The V call is TRBV29-1, the J call TRBJ2-3; D uncertain. Looked up from germline, CDR1 is SQVTM and CDR2 is ANQGSEA. V shed 4 bases and J shed 3 bases, with 14 bases lying between them. This CDR3 spans 14 amino acids.